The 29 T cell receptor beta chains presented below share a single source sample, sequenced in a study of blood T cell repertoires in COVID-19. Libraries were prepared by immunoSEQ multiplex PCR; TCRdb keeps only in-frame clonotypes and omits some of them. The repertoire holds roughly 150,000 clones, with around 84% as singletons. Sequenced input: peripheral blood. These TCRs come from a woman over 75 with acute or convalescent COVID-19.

The CDR3: CASSPPQVAGNTIYF. The CDR3 DNA follows: TGTGCCAGCTCACCACCCCAGGTTGCTGGAAACACCATATATTTT. This chain uses TRBV18 with TRBJ1-3; D unclear. V was pared by 0 bases and J by 2 bases, with 8 bases between. Looked up from germline, CDR1 is KGHSH and CDR2 is LQKENI. CDR3 length: 15 residues. The full variable domain, rest sourced from reference TRBV18 and TRBJ1-3, is NAGVMQNPRHLVRRRGQEARLRCSPMKGHSHVYWYRQLPEEGLKFMVYLQKENIIDESGMPKERFSAEFPKEGPSILRIQQVVRGDSAAYFCASSPPQVAGNTIYFGEGSWLTVV.

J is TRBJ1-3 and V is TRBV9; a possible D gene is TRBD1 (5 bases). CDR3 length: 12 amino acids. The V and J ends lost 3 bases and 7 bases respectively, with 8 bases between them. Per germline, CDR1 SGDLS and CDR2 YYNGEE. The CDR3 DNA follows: TGTGCCAGCAGCGATCAGGGTAACACCATATATTTT. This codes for CASSDQGNTIYF.

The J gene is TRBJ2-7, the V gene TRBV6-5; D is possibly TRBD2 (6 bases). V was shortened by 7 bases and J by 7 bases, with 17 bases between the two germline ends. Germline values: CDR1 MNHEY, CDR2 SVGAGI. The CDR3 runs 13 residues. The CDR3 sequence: CASKGRRGWEQYF. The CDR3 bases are TGTGCCAGCAAGGGAAGGAGGGGATGGGAGCAGTACTTC.

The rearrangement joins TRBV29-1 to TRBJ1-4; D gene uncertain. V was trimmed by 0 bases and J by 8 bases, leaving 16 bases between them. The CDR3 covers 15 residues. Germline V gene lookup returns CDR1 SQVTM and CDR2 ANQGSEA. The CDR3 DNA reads TGCAGCGTTGAAGAACCTCCCTCCGGTCGCGAAAAACTGTTTTTT. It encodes CSVEEPPSGREKLFF.

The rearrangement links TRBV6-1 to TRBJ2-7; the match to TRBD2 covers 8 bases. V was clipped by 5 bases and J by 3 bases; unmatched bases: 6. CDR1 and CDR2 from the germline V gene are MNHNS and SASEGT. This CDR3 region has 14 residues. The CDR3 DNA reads TGTGCCAGCAGTTTGCCTAGCGGGTACTACGAGCAGTACTTC. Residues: CASSLPSGYYEQYF.

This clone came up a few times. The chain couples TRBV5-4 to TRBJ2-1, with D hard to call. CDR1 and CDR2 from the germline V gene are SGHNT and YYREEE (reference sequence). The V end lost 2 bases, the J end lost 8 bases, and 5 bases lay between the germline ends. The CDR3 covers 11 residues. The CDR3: CASSFSDEQFF. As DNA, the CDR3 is TGTGCCAGCAGCTTTTCAGATGAGCAGTTCTTC.

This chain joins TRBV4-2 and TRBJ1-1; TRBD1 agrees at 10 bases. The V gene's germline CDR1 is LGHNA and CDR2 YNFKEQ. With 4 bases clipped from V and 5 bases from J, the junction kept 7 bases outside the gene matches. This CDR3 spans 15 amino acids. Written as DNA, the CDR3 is TGTGCCAGCAGCCGAGCTGGGACAGGGGTTACTGAAGCTTTCTTT. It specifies CASSRAGTGVTEAFF.

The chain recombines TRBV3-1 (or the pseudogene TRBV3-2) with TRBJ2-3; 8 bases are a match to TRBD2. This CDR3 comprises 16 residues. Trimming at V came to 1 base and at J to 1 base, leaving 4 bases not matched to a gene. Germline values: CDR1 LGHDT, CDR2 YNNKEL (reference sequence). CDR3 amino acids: CASSQGPGLGTDTQYF. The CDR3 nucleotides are TGTGCCAGCAGCCAAGGCCCGGGACTAGGCACAGATACGCAGTATTTT.

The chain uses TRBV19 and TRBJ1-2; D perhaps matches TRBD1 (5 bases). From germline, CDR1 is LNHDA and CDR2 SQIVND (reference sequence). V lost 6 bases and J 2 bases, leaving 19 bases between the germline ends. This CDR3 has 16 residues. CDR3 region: CASSPPPDIQNYGYTF. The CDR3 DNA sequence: TGTGCCAGTAGCCCCCCCCCGGACATACAGAACTATGGCTACACCTTC.

CDR3 DNA sequence: TGTGCTAGTGGTCCCTCACTACCAGGGGGCACTGAAGCTTTCTTT. Its protein product is CASGPSLPGGTEAFF. This chain joins TRBV12-5 and TRBJ1-1; 7 bases are a match to TRBD1. This CDR3 comprises 15 residues. The V gene end was trimmed by 5 bases and the J gene end by 4 bases; junction bases not matched to a gene: 10. Germline assignment: CDR1 LGHNT and CDR2 FRNRAP.

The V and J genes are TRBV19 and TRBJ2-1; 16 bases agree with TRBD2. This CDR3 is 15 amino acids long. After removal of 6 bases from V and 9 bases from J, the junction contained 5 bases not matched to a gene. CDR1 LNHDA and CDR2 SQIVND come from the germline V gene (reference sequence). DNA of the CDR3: TGTGCCAGTAGCGGGACTAGCGGGAGGGCCGGTGAGCAGTTCTTC. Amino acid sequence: CASSGTSGRAGEQFF.

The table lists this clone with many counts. In nucleotides, the CDR3 is TGTGCCAGCGGCTCCCCGGGACAGGGAAAACAGCCCCAGCATTTT. Translating it yields CASGSPGQGKQPQHF. The chain joins TRBV6-5 to TRBJ1-5, with 9 bases fitting TRBD1. V lost 8 bases, J lost 7 bases, and 12 bases stayed unmatched. The CDR3 runs 15 residues. CDR1 is MNHEY and CDR2 is SVGAGI in the germline V gene.

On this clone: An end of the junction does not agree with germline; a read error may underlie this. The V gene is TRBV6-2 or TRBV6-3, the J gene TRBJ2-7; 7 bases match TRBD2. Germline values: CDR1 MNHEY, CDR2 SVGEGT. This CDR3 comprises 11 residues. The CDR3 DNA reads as TGTGCCAGCAGTCTTCCTCCGGGACTAAACTTC. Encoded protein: CASSLPPGLNF.

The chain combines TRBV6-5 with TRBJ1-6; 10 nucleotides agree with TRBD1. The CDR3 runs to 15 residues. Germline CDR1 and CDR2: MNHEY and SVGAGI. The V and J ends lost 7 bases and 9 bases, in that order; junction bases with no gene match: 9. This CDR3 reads CASIRDRGVGSPLHF. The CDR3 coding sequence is TGTGCCAGCATTCGGGACAGGGGTGTGGGTTCACCCCTCCACTTT.

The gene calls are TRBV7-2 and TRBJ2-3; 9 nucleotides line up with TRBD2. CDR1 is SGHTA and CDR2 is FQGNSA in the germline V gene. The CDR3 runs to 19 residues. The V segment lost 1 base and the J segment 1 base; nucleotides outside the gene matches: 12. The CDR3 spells CASSLGSSGRYGGTDTQYF. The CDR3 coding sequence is TGTGCCAGCAGCTTAGGTAGTAGCGGGAGATATGGTGGCACAGATACGCAGTATTTT.

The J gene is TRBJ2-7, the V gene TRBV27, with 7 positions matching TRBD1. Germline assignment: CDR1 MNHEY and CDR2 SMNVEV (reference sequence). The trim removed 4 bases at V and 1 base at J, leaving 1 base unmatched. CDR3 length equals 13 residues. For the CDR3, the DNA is TGTGCCAGCAGTTCAGGGGGTTCCTACGAGCAGTACTTC. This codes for CASSSGGSYEQYF.

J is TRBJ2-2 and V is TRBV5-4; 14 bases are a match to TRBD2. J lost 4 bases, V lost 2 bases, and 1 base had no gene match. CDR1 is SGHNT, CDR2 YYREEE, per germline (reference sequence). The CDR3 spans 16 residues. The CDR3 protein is CASSLGTSGSTGELFF. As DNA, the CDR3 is TGTGCCAGCAGCTTAGGGACTAGCGGGAGCACCGGGGAGCTGTTTTTT.

Written as DNA, the CDR3 is TGTGCCAGCTCACCCAGGGGCCTGGAGACTGAAGCTTTCTTT. Protein product: CASSPRGLETEAFF. The J gene is TRBJ1-1, the V gene TRBV18, with TRBD1 as a possible D gene (6 bases). CDR1 and CDR2 (germline): KGHSH, LQKENI. CDR3 size: 14 residues. Between the trimmed V and J ends, which lost 3 bases and 5 bases, there was a span of 13 bases.

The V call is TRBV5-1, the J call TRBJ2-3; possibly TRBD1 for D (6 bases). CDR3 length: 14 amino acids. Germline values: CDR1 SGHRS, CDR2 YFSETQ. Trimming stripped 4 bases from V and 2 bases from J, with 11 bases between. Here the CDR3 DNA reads TGCGCCAGCAGCCGGGACAAAAACACAGATACGCAGTATTTT. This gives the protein CASSRDKNTDTQYF.

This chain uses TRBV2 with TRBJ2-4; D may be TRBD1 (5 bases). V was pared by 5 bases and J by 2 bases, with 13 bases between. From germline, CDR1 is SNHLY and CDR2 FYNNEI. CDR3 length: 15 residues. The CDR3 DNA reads TGTGCCAGCAGTTCGTGGGGCAGTCCCAAAAACATTCAGTACTTC. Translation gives CASSSWGSPKNIQYF.

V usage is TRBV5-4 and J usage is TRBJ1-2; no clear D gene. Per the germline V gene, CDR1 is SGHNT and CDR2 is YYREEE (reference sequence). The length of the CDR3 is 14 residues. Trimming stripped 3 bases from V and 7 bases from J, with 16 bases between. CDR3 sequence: CASSYNYGGLGYTF. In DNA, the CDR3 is TGTGCCAGCAGCTATAATTATGGAGGGCTTGGCTACACCTTC.

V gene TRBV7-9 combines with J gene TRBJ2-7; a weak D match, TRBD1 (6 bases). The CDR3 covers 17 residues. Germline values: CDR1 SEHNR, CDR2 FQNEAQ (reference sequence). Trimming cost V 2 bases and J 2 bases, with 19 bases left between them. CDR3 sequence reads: CASSLPPSGETTYEQYF. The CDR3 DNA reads TGTGCCAGCAGCTTACCACCGTCAGGGGAAACGACCTACGAGCAGTACTTC.

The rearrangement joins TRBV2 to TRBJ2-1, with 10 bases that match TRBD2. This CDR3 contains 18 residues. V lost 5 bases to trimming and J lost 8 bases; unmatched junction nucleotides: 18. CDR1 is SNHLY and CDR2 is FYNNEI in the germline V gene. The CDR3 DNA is TGTGCCAGCAGTCAGGTGGTTGCGGCTAGCGGGAGTGGGGATGAGCAGTTCTTC. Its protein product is CASSQVVAASGSGDEQFF.

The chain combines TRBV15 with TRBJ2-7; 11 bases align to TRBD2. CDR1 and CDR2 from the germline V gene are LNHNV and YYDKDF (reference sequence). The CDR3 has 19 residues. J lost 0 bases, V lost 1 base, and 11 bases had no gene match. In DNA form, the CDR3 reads TGTGCCACCAGCAGAGGAACTAGCGGGGGTCTCCCGAGCTCCTACGAGCAGTACTTC. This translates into CATSRGTSGGLPSSYEQYF.

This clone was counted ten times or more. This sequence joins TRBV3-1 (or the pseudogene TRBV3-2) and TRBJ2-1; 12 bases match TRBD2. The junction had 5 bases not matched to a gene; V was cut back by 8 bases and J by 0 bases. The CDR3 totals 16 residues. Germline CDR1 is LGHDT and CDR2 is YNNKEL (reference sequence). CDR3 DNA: TGTGCCAGCGCTCTAGCGGGGGGGAGCTCCTACAATGAGCAGTTCTTC. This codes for CASALAGGSSYNEQFF.

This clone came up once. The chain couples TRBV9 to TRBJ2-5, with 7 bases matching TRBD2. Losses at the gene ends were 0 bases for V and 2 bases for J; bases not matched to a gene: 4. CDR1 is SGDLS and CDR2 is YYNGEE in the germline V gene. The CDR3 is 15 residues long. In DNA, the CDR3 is TGTGCCAGCAGCGTAGCCGGGGGGAGGCAAGAGACCCAGTACTTC. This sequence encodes CASSVAGGRQETQYF.

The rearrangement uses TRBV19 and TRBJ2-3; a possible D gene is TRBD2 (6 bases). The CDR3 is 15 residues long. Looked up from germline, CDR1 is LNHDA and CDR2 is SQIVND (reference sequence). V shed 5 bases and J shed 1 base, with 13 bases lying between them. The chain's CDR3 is CASSLLASGTDTQYF. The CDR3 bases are TGTGCCAGTAGTCTCCTGGCTAGCGGCACAGATACGCAGTATTTT. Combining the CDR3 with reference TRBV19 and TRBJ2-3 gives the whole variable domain DGGITQSPKYLFRKEGQNVTLSCEQNLNHDAMYWYRQDPGQGLRLIYYSQIVNDFQKGDIAEGYSVSREKKESFPLTVTSAQKNPTAFYLCASSLLASGTDTQYFGPGTRLTVL.

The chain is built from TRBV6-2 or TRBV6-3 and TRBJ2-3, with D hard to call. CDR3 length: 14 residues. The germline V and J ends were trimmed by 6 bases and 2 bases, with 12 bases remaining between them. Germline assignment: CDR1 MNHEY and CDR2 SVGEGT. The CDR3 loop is CASSPSYNTDTQYF. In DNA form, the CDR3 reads TGTGCCAGCAGCCCGAGCTATAACACAGATACGCAGTATTTT.

CDR3 in DNA: TGTGCCAGCAGCGTAACAGGGATTAGCACAGATACGCAGTATTTT. Amino acid sequence: CASSVTGISTDTQYF. V usage is TRBV9 and J usage is TRBJ2-3; D perhaps matches TRBD1 (6 bases). Germline V gives CDR1 SGDLS, CDR2 YYNGEE. V was clipped by 1 base and J by 0 bases, with 9 bases between them. CDR3 length equals 15 residues.